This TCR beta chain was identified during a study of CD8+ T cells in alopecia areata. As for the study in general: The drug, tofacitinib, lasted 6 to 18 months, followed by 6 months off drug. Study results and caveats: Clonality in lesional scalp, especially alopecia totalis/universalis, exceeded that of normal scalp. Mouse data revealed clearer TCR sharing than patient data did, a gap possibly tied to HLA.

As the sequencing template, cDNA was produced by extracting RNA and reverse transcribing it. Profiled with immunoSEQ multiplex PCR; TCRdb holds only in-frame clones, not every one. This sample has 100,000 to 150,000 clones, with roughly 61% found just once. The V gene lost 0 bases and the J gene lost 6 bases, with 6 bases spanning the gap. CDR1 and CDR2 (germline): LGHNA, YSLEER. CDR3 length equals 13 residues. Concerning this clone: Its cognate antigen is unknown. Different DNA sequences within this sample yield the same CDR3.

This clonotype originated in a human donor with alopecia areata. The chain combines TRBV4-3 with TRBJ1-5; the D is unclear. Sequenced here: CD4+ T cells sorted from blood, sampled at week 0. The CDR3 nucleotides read TGCGCCAGCAGCCAAGATCTAGCTCAGCCCCAGCATTTT. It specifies CASSQDLAQPQHF.